A single TCR beta chain is shown here with its context. The antigen remains undetermined. This entry is derived from a study of siplizumab effects on memory and regulatory T cells. Study conclusions and caveats: A significant reduction in alloreactive sequences traceable to unstimulated CD4+ memory cells was produced by siplizumab.

Here immunoSEQ multiplex PCR was the method, and the copy in TCRdb shows in-frame clones only, minus some. The sample holds over 100,000 clones; approximately 90% are singletons and the top ten take roughly 0.75%. The receptor was isolated from a human donor in good health. What was sequenced was Tregs sorted from blood.

CDR3 sequence: CASRLAGGPGTQYF. The CDR3, as DNA: TGCGCCAGCAGACTAGCGGGAGGGCCCGGTACGCAGTATTTT. V is TRBV4-1 and J is TRBJ2-3; 13 bases agree with TRBD2. CDR3 size: 14 residues. Germline V gene sequence: CDR1 MGHRA, CDR2 YSYEKL. With 6 bases clipped from V and 8 bases from J, the junction kept 5 bases outside the gene matches.